A single sample gave rise to the 10 T cell receptor beta chains below, sequenced in a study of cytotoxic CD8 clonotypes in ibrutinib-treated CLL (dated by TCRdb to about 2021). In the paper's terms, the time point label means: 12 months on ibrutinib. The library relied on the immunoSEQ multiplex PCR assay. Imported from immuneACCESS, the table was reduced by TCRdb to in-frame sequences with V and J called. These copies leave out some clones; in studies compared against another copy, an unresolved V gene accounts for under half, and the cause of the remainder is not known. This sample has 110,000 to 150,000 clones in its table, and 60% to 80% of those were observed once. Around a quarter of the sample goes to the ten largest clones. Sequenced material: PBMCs, taken after 12 months of ibrutinib treatment. The receptors shown here come from a human donor with chronic lymphocytic leukemia.

The chain recombines TRBV16 with TRBJ1-3; 7 nucleotides line up with TRBD1. Germline CDR1 and CDR2: KGHSY and FQNENV. J gave up 0 bases and V 0 bases, and 2 bases lay outside the gene matches. This CDR3 is built from 16 residues. The CDR3 sequence is CASSQSGTDSGNTIYF. The CDR3 DNA follows: TGTGCCAGCAGCCAATCAGGGACAGACTCTGGAAACACCATATATTTT.

This clone was detected only a few times. The chain is built from TRBV18 and TRBJ2-7, with 9 positions matching TRBD1. Germline V CDR1 and CDR2: KGHSH, LQKENI. J lost 5 bases, V lost 1 base, and 6 bases had no gene match. CDR3 size: 15 residues. CDR3: CASSPLGQGTDEQYF. CDR3 coding DNA: TGTGCCAGCTCACCACTCGGACAGGGGACCGACGAGCAGTACTTC.

The rearrangement uses TRBV28 and TRBJ1-6, with a weak D call TRBD1 (5 bases). The CDR3 spans 13 residues. Germline V gene lookup returns CDR1 MDHEN and CDR2 SYDVKM. Trimming left V 10 bases short and J 7 bases short, with 14 bases between. The CDR3 region has the DNA TGTGCCACCTACCGGGACGGAAATTCACCCCTCCACTTT. Its protein is CATYRDGNSPLHF.

This clone was picked up one time. The chain recombines TRBV6-1 with TRBJ1-3; D call uncertain. The CDR3 loop spans 14 amino acids. CDR1 is MNHNS and CDR2 is SASEGT in the germline V gene. Between the trimmed V and J ends, which lost 7 bases and 1 base, there was a span of 11 bases. The DNA of the CDR3 is TGTGCCAGCATCAGGACTGGATCTGGAAACACCATATATTTT. Its translation: CASIRTGSGNTIYF.

V usage is TRBV9 and J usage is TRBJ2-3; 7 bases align to TRBD2. There are 15 residues in the CDR3. The V gene end was trimmed by 0 bases and the J gene end by 1 base; junction bases not matched to a gene: 2. Germline loops: CDR1 SGDLS, CDR2 YYNGEE. As DNA, the CDR3 is TGTGCCAGCAGCGTAGAAGGGAGGGGCACAGATACGCAGTATTTT. Protein sequence: CASSVEGRGTDTQYF.

This clone has just a few counts. The chain uses TRBV19 and TRBJ1-5, with 11 bases lining up with TRBD1. With V trimmed by 3 bases and J by 7 bases, 8 bases remained unmatched. Germline lookup yields CDR1 LNHDA and CDR2 SQIVND (reference sequence). The CDR3 consists of 16 residues. Here the CDR3 DNA reads TGTGCCAGTAGTATCCAGGGACAGGGGGGAGGACAGCCCCAGCATTTT. Translating gives CASSIQGQGGGQPQHF.

This rearrangement joins TRBV11-2 to TRBJ2-5; D gene unclear. The CDR3 consists of 11 residues. The germline V gene encodes CDR1 SGHAT and CDR2 FQNNGV. The V end lost 2 bases, the J end lost 2 bases, and 0 bases lay between the germline ends. CDR3 in amino acids: CASSLQETQYF. The CDR3 region has the DNA TGTGCCAGCAGCTTACAAGAGACCCAGTACTTC.

The chain employs TRBV7-6 and TRBJ2-1; no reliable D call. This CDR3 comprises 13 residues. Trimming cost V 5 bases and J 4 bases, with 9 bases left between them. Germline V gives CDR1 SGHVS, CDR2 FNYEAQ. DNA for the CDR3: TGTGCCAGCAGCCAACCGTCTTACAATGAGCAGTTCTTC. Amino acid sequence: CASSQPSYNEQFF. Together with reference TRBV7-6 and TRBJ2-1, the CDR3 gives the full variable domain: GAGVSQSPRYKVTKRGQDVALRCDPISGHVSLYWYRQALGQGPEFLTYFNYEAQQDKSGLPNDRFSAERPEGSISTLTIQRTEQRDSAMYRCASSQPSYNEQFFGPGTRLTVL.

This clone was picked up a small number of times. J is TRBJ2-7 and V is TRBV4-3, with 14 bases fitting TRBD2. The CDR3 has 17 amino acids. The V gene's germline CDR1 is LGHNA and CDR2 YSLEER. Losses at the gene ends were 0 bases for V and 5 bases for J; bases not matched to a gene: 6. The CDR3 DNA is TGCGCCAGCAGCCAAGAACCTGGACTAGCGGGAGGAGACGAGCAGTACTTC. As protein: CASSQEPGLAGGDEQYF.

This chain connects TRBV30 to TRBJ1-6; no clear D. The CDR3 loop spans 14 amino acids. The ends were cut back, 3 bases at V and 9 bases at J, with 15 bases in the middle. Germline V gives CDR1 GTSNPN, CDR2 SVGIG (reference sequence). The CDR3 protein is CAWRVPLGISPLHF. The CDR3 bases are TGTGCCTGGAGGGTCCCTTTGGGGATTTCACCCCTCCACTTT.